This T cell receptor beta chain was found in a study of cytomegalovirus exposure and HLA in healthy donors. Study in general: Earlier, 110 million or so unique TCR beta sequences were recovered from about 200 million T cells by an analysis.

The study, taken as a whole, reports: Productive rates of about 90% or about 30% were seen for most TCR beta V segments in an earlier analysis. In vitro work confirmed that three CMV-associated chains recognize CMV antigens.

A remark on this clone: What it binds is not known.

Vbeta (60) and Jbeta (13) primers were used in the PCR. The assay was immunoSEQ multiplex PCR, and TCRdb's table has in-frame clones only and misses some. The sample comprises some 150,000 clones, 76% of which are singletons, and under 2% rests with the top ten. With 3 bases removed from V and 0 bases from J, the gap between germline ends came to 5 bases. This CDR3 is 14 amino acids long. Germline V lookup: CDR1 MNHNS, CDR2 SASEGT. The TCR comes from a female donor in good health and CMV-seropositive. The chain recombines TRBV6-1 with TRBJ1-4; D gene unclear. Sequenced input: PBMCs. CDR3 bases: TGTGCCAGCAGTGAGGCGGCAACTAATGAAAAACTGTTTTTT. The encoded protein is CASSEAATNEKLFF.